A selection of T cell receptor beta chains follows, all from one sample in a study of T cell changes during pregnancy in multiple sclerosis. Profiling relied on immunoSEQ multiplex PCR, and the TCRdb table lists in-frame clones only, not all of them. This table has approximately 51,000 clones, 92% appearing once. The sequenced sample was CD4+ T cells from peripheral blood mononuclear cells, obtained after pregnancy. These receptors came from a female donor with multiple sclerosis, enrolled in a pregnancy study. Both conserved end residues are trimmed from each CDR3.

cdr3_aa	v_call	j_call
ASSVDGAASSYEQY	TRBV9	TRBJ2-7
ASSLGGLKETQY	TRBV28	TRBJ2-5
ASSAARNYNEQF	TRBV7-2	TRBJ2-1
ASSLEPGQSHEQF	TRBV7-2	TRBJ2-1
ASRGTGGYTGELF	TRBV28	TRBJ2-2
SVEGTSGRVHEQF	TRBV29-1	TRBJ2-1
ASSLTGVGGELF	TRBV5-5	TRBJ2-2
ASSRSLAMTYEQY	TRBV6-5	TRBJ2-7
ASSADMAGAFYEQY	TRBV9	TRBJ2-7
ASSPRLAARNEQF	TRBV7-6	TRBJ2-1
ASEVAAAYEQY	TRBV2	TRBJ2-7
ASSESPGHPYGYT	TRBV5-1	TRBJ1-2
ASSQEDSTGGYT	TRBV4-3	TRBJ1-2
ASSPYNEQF	TRBV2	TRBJ2-1
ASRLSGSGPETQY	TRBV5-4	TRBJ2-5
ASSPGQGAPYEQY	TRBV28	TRBJ2-7
AWGQGTRNTIY	TRBV30	TRBJ1-3
ASSLTGQGARGNQPQH	TRBV7-2	TRBJ1-5
ASRPASGGVRYEQY	TRBV7-9	TRBJ2-7
ASSLSSYEQY	TRBV28	TRBJ2-7
SARGVEGAF	TRBV20-1	TRBJ1-1
ASSASGRNSYEQY	TRBV6-1	TRBJ2-7
ASSLGQSNQPQH	TRBV7-9	TRBJ1-5
ASSQVSGYSTDTQY	TRBV4-3	TRBJ2-3
ASRPGGRWDGYT	TRBV28	TRBJ1-2
ASSLGTAGGEEQY	TRBV5-6	TRBJ2-7
ASTRLRRGYT	TRBV7-2	TRBJ1-2
AWSVHPGGATEAF	TRBV30	TRBJ1-1
ASRGRRLTGGDTDTQY	TRBV19	TRBJ2-3
AWLTSGRSTAQF	TRBV30	TRBJ2-1
SVSFGASDEQY	TRBV29-1	TRBJ2-7
ASSLSGRAGDTQY	TRBV7-7	TRBJ2-3
ASSLTSGDPQF	TRBV7-3	TRBJ2-1
ASSRGQGRHGYT	TRBV6-5	TRBJ1-2
ASSLYYGGSYNEQF	TRBV27	TRBJ2-1
ASGLDSYEQY	TRBV12-5	TRBJ2-7
ASSLVAGGPGLTQY	TRBV5-1	TRBJ2-5
ASSLGLAGGIGTGELF	TRBV7-3	TRBJ2-2
ASSYRPGPGETQY	TRBV6-5	TRBJ2-5
ASSRGLAGGGTYNEQF	TRBV5-4	TRBJ2-1
ASSGTSGRARVYNEQF	TRBV28	TRBJ2-1
ASSVGTGAEKLF	TRBV9	TRBJ1-4
ASSFSLTLGRGSTDTQY	TRBV28	TRBJ2-3
ASRYHRVVGKLGNPLGGELF	TRBV10-1	TRBJ2-2
ASSEQGIDGYT	TRBV5-4	TRBJ1-2
ASRGTGGRYEQY	TRBV28	TRBJ2-7
ASTKAGGNTGELF	TRBV7-9	TRBJ2-2
ASQLGQTTGELF	TRBV19	TRBJ2-2
ASSPQGMLTGELF	TRBV18	TRBJ2-2
ASSLGQLNGYT	TRBV7-8	TRBJ1-2
ASSATRGANVLT	TRBV7-9	TRBJ2-6
ASSLATGTNEKLF	TRBV7-6	TRBJ1-4
ASSVDTRGNEQF	TRBV9	TRBJ2-1
ASSSGSSRVSGELF	TRBV7-2	TRBJ2-2
ASSFREFGHTGELF	TRBV6-5	TRBJ2-2
ASSLSTGGILKLF	TRBV5-6	TRBJ1-4
ASSPRVLSRQPQH	TRBV6-5	TRBJ1-5
ASSLAETGELF	TRBV5-1	TRBJ2-2
ASSFKRNTEAF	TRBV27	TRBJ1-1